The 8 T cell receptor beta chains below come from one sample, sequenced in a study of blood T cell repertoires in COVID-19. Clones were sequenced by immunoSEQ multiplex PCR, and TCRdb holds only the in-frame ones, with some missing. This table has 25,000 to 30,000 clones, approximately 76% appearing once. The source material was peripheral blood. The source of these receptors is a man between 70 and 80 years old with acute or convalescent COVID-19.

The gene calls are TRBV5-1 and TRBJ2-1; 7 bases agree with TRBD2. V dropped 4 bases and J dropped 8; count of bases not matched to a gene: 18. Looked up from germline, CDR1 is SGHRS and CDR2 is YFSETQ. The CDR3 length is 17 residues. CDR3: CASSMGVGGMGPDEQFF. The CDR3, as DNA: TGCGCCAGCAGCATGGGGGTCGGGGGGATGGGTCCGGATGAGCAGTTCTTC.

This clone has only a few counts. This chain links TRBV28 with TRBJ2-7; D perhaps matches TRBD2 (6 bases). This CDR3 has 14 residues. Trimming left V 7 bases short and J 3 bases short, with 16 bases between. Germline V gene data show CDR1 as MDHEN and CDR2 as SYDVKM. The CDR3 DNA is TGTGCCAGCACTCTCCTTGGGCGGGACTACGAGCAGTACTTC. Its translation is CASTLLGRDYEQYF.

The chain combines TRBV4-1 with TRBJ1-3; D is ambiguous. This CDR3 comprises 15 residues. Germline V gene data show CDR1 as MGHRA and CDR2 as YSYEKL. V shed 1 base and J shed 4 bases, with 11 bases lying between them. The CDR3 region has the DNA TGCGCCAGCAGCCAAGGAATGGCCTCCGGAAACACCATATATTTT. As protein: CASSQGMASGNTIYF.

V and J are TRBV4-2 and TRBJ1-1; D perhaps matches TRBD1 (5 bases). Germline V gene lookup returns CDR1 LGHNA and CDR2 YNFKEQ. V dropped 1 base and J dropped 4 bases, with 13 bases sitting between them. The CDR3 runs 15 residues. CDR3 coding DNA: TGTGCCAGCAGCCAAGTGAGCGGGGGGAGCACTGAAGCTTTCTTT. Its translation is CASSQVSGGSTEAFF.

The chain joins TRBV7-2 to TRBJ2-3; D gene uncertain. This CDR3 is 13 amino acids long. The ends were cut back, 1 base at V and 4 bases at J, with 6 bases in the middle. CDR1 SGHTA and CDR2 FQGNSA come from the germline V gene. The chain's CDR3 is CASSLGGADTQYF. Written as DNA, the CDR3 is TGTGCCAGCAGCTTAGGAGGTGCAGATACGCAGTATTTT.

The chain is built from TRBV7-8 and TRBJ2-1, with 12 bases matching TRBD2. Per the germline V gene, CDR1 is SGHVS and CDR2 is FQNEAQ. V lost 7 bases to trimming and J lost 8 bases; unmatched junction nucleotides: 6. This CDR3 spans 14 amino acids. The CDR3 loop reads CASTPTSGGDEQFF. The DNA for the CDR3 is TGTGCCAGCACTCCGACTAGCGGGGGTGATGAGCAGTTCTTC.

The V and J genes are TRBV24-1 and TRBJ2-1; 11 positions match TRBD1. J lost 7 bases, V lost 2 bases, and 6 bases had no gene match. The CDR3 spans 16 residues. Germline lookup yields CDR1 KGHDR and CDR2 SFDVKD. CDR3 protein: CATSDSGTGGGNEQFF. DNA for the CDR3: TGTGCCACCAGTGATTCCGGGACAGGGGGTGGGAATGAGCAGTTCTTC.

This rearrangement joins TRBV4-3 to TRBJ1-1; tentative D call: TRBD1 (5 bases). The CDR3 is made up of 16 amino acids. Germline values: CDR1 LGHNA, CDR2 YSLEER. The V gene lost 4 bases and the J gene lost 2 bases, with 17 bases spanning the gap. This chain's CDR3 is CASSLGGGRANTEAFF. Written as DNA, the CDR3 is TGCGCCAGCAGCCTCGGGGGGGGACGGGCCAACACTGAAGCTTTCTTT.